The present entry profiles one TCR beta chain with its context. Its antigen is currently unknown. As to time point: recipient sample about 28 days before transplant, after cytoreduction. The data are from a study of T cell clonotyping in hematopoietic cell transplantation. Sequencing was performed with immunoSEQ multiplex PCR; in TCRdb, only in-frame clones are kept and a portion is missing. This table holds about 41,000 clones, less than 85% found once. Study-wide results and limits: After transplant, recipient diversity fell while pathologically expanded clonotypes grew through day 180.

CDR1 and CDR2 (germline): SGDLS, YYNGEE. Trimming cost V 4 bases and J 3 bases, with 14 bases left between them. The length of the CDR3 is 14 residues. The sequence was obtained from a man between 60 and 75 years old with acute myeloid leukemia. Some clones in this sample may be carry-over from other donors' samples. This chain uses TRBV9 with TRBJ2-7; TRBD1 is a possible D gene (6 bases). The sample in question was peripheral blood mononuclear cells, obtained before stem cell transplant. CDR3 nucleotide sequence: TGTGCCAGCAGCCACGGACAACAGGGCTACGAGCAGTACTTC. Its protein is CASSHGQQGYEQYF.